Below, one TCR beta chain is given with its context. The antigen is undetermined. After removal of 5 bases from V and 4 bases from J, the junction contained 6 bases not matched to a gene. The germline gives CDR1 SGHTA, CDR2 FQGTGA. The CDR3 consists of 15 residues. Data came from immunoSEQ multiplex PCR; TCRdb stores just in-frame clones and leaves some out. This sample carries approximately 92,000 clones, about 90% of them seen once, and the ten largest clones take about 7.5%. This entry comes from a study of T cell responses to AZD1222 COVID-19 vaccine. Study-level results: The study reported that nearly half of spike-specific TCRs target unmutated variant regions. Without day 14 samples, only post-peak T cell repertoires were studied.

J is TRBJ1-1 and V is TRBV7-3, with 11 positions matching TRBD1. The starting material was peripheral blood, obtained on day 0 of AZD1222 vaccination. The clonotype was recovered from an adult in good health. CDR3 loop: CASSPTGTGGTEAFF. CDR3 in DNA: TGTGCCAGCAGCCCGACCGGGACAGGGGGCACTGAAGCTTTCTTT.